This TCR beta chain was observed in a study of OX40 agonist ivuxolimab in advanced cancers. The protocol was immunoSEQ multiplex PCR, while the TCRdb copy is restricted to in-frame clones and leaves out a portion. The table lists around 90,000 clones, roughly 90% of them singletons. On this clone: Its specificity is unknown.

General study results and limits: Clonal expansion was among the lowest in partial responders at 0.1-3.0 mg/kg, especially CD8+.

The sample consisted of CD4+ or CD8+ T cells sorted from blood, taken in a trial of the OX40 agonist ivuxolimab. The source of this sequence is an adult with an advanced solid tumor such as melanoma, head and neck, liver or kidney cancer.

CDR3 coding DNA: TGTGCCAGCTCACCAAGTTACATCGCCTACGAGCAGTACTTC. Residues: CASSPSYIAYEQYF. The rearrangement uses TRBV18 and TRBJ2-7; D remains ambiguous. The CDR3 covers 14 residues. In germline, CDR1 is KGHSH, CDR2 LQKENI. Trimming removed 2 bases from V and 2 bases from J, with 10 bases in between.